What follows are 9 T cell receptor beta chains derived from one specimen sequenced in a study of prognosis after radiotherapy for stage I lung cancer (dated by TCRdb to the early 2020s). Sequencing took place on an Illumina HiSeq 3000. The TCR beta CDR3 region was amplified from genomic DNA by two rounds of multiplex PCR. In the first PCR round, primers specific to each TRBV and TRBJ gene were used, and the primer sequences were filed in Chinese patent CN105087789A. TCRdb took the public reads, trimmed them with fastp at Q25, ran MiXCR for clone calling and kept in-frame beta chains. CDR3 protein sequences are deduplicated, and each keeps its most common genes and DNA. The sample table records more than 11,000 distinct CDR3 sequences; 30% to 40% of these occur just once. Jointly, the top ten make up 25% to 30% of the sample. The input for sequencing was PBMCs, taken before or after stereotactic body radiation therapy (not recorded which). Receptors were obtained from a donor of 50 years or more with non-small cell lung cancer.

This clonotype was seen at least ten times. The chain employs TRBV6-1 and TRBJ2-3; perhaps TRBD2 as D (6 bases). Germline values: CDR1 MNHNS, CDR2 SASEGT. V lost 7 bases, J lost 5 bases, and 10 bases lay in between. The length of the CDR3 is 12 residues. CDR3 sequence reads: CASTASVDTQYF. As DNA, the CDR3 is TGTGCCAGCACTGCTAGCGTAGATACGCAGTATTTT.

The chain uses TRBV28 and TRBJ1-6, with TRBD1 matching 10 bases. Germline CDR1 reads MDHEN; CDR2 reads SYDVKM. V was clipped by 4 bases and J by 8 bases; unmatched bases: 11. The CDR3 runs 17 residues. The CDR3: CASSSQGRQGADSPLHF. CDR3 nucleotides: TGTGCCAGCAGTTCCCAAGGCCGACAGGGGGCTGATTCACCCCTCCACTTT. Full variable domain (remainder filled in from reference TRBV28 and TRBJ1-6): DVKVTQSSRYLVKRTGEKVFLECVQDMDHENMFWYRQDPGLGLRLIYFSYDVKMKEKGDIPEGYSVSREKKERFSLILESASTNQTSMYLCASSSQGRQGADSPLHFGNGTRLTVT.

This clonotype appeared a few times. A much larger clone lies one base from this, so it may be a read error. V is TRBV7-6 and J is TRBJ2-2; D possibly corresponds to TRBD1 (7 bases). This CDR3 has 15 amino acids. Germline-derived CDR1 and CDR2 are SGHVS and FNYEAQ. The CDR3 reads CASSLEGAYAGGLFF. The CDR3 region has the DNA TGTGCCAGCAGCTTAGAGGGGGCGTATGCCGGGGGGCTGTTTTTT.

This clonotype came up many times. The rearrangement uses TRBV20-1 and TRBJ1-2, with 9 nucleotides matching TRBD1. This CDR3 has 17 amino acids. Germline values: CDR1 DFQATT, CDR2 SNEGSKA (reference sequence). Germline trimming cut 1 base from V and 0 bases from J; bases unmatched to any gene: 9. CDR3 in amino acids: CSARARDRGATNYGYTF. CDR3 nucleotide sequence: TGCAGTGCTAGAGCTCGAGACAGGGGGGCGACTAACTATGGCTACACCTTC.

The sample holds many counts of this clonotype. The V and J genes are TRBV5-5 and TRBJ1-6, with a weak D call TRBD1 (5 bases). The CDR3 is 15 residues long. Trimming stripped 0 bases from V and 8 bases from J, with 12 bases between. The germline gives CDR1 SGHKS, CDR2 YYEKEE (reference sequence). In DNA form, the CDR3 reads TGTGCCAGCAGCTTGGGGGGGTCCCGAGATTCACCCCTCCACTTT. It is translated as CASSLGGSRDSPLHF.

This clonotype was detected ten times or more. A single base separates this from a much larger clone, so it may be a read error. The J gene is TRBJ1-5, the V gene TRBV20-1; a possible D gene is TRBD1 (5 bases). The germline V gene encodes CDR1 DFQATT and CDR2 SNEGSKA (reference sequence). V lost 3 bases to trimming and J lost 6 bases, with 12 bases between them. The CDR3 spans 13 residues. In nucleotides, the CDR3 is TGCAGTGCTAGTTGGGGACGCAGTCAGCCCCAGCATTTT. This gives the protein CSASWGRSQPQHF.

As concerns this clonotype: A far more abundant clone sits one base away, making this likely a read error. This chain uses TRBV10-3 with TRBJ2-5; no definite D call. The J call may not be correct, given that the DNA end is closer to TRBJ2-1. In germline, CDR1 is ENHRY, CDR2 SYGVKD. This CDR3 contains 15 residues. CDR3 DNA sequence: TGTGCCATCAGTGACTTATGGGAAGTGTTGGATGAGCAGTTCTTC. Residues: CAISDLWEVLDEQFF.

This clonotype showed up many times. The genes are TRBV10-2 and TRBJ1-2, with D possibly matching TRBD1 (6 bases). With 3 bases removed from V and 7 bases from J, the gap between germline ends came to 9 bases. Germline CDR1 is WSHSY and CDR2 is SAAADI. The CDR3 consists of 12 residues. This chain's CDR3 is CASSDQGFGYTF. The CDR3 region has the DNA TGCGCCAGCAGTGATCAGGGGTTTGGCTACACCTTC.

This clonotype was seen ten or more times. The chain carries TRBV20-1 and TRBJ2-1, with TRBD2 matching 8 bases. After removal of 0 bases from V and 1 base from J, the junction contained 11 bases not matched to a gene. CDR1 is DFQATT, CDR2 SNEGSKA, per germline (reference sequence). This CDR3 region has 18 residues. CDR3 bases: TGCAGTGCTAGAGATGAGATGGGCGGGAGGCGATCCTACAATGAGCAGTTCTTC. As protein: CSARDEMGGRRSYNEQFF.